Sequencing of this TCR beta chain was carried out in a study of blood T cell repertoires in COVID-19. This CDR3 is built from 14 residues. V was shortened by 5 bases and J by 1 base, with 11 bases between the two germline ends. From germline, CDR1 is SEHNR and CDR2 FQNEAQ (reference sequence). Original processing notes: Scientists estimated how many nucleated cells there were by amplifying reference gene primers. TCRdb's copy holds only in-frame clones and misses some; the assay was immunoSEQ multiplex PCR. The V and J calls and clone size come from that table; D and trimming were worked out from the DNA. Of some 260,000 clones in the sample, around 88% are singletons; the top ten hold around 1.5%.

Sequencing used peripheral blood. This chain connects TRBV7-9 to TRBJ1-2, with a tentative D call TRBD1 (5 bases). The clonotype comes from a man older than 75 with acute or convalescent COVID-19. The CDR3 protein is CASSPGGGNYGYTF. CDR3 coding DNA: TGTGCCAGCAGCCCTGGGGGGGGTAACTATGGCTACACCTTC.